The sequence of this T cell receptor (beta chain) was determined in a study of CD8+ T cells in alopecia areata. Background on the study: Each of the treated patients was given oral tofacitinib, 5 to 10 mg twice daily, for moderate-to-severe alopecia areata.

After isolation, RNA underwent reverse transcription to generate cDNA as the sequencing template. Assay: immunoSEQ multiplex PCR; the TCRdb copy retains only in-frame clones and omits some. The sample has about 200,000 clones, about three fifths seen once. This clone was counted once. Its target is not known. General study findings and limits: Expanded CD8+ clones among the top 100, and scalp clonality, were significantly decreased by tofacitinib.

The V and J ends lost 3 bases and 7 bases, in that order; junction bases with no gene match: 9. The CDR3 has 15 residues. The sample's treatment: oral pan-JAK inhibitor, 5-10 mg twice daily. The source was CD4+ T cells sorted from blood, collected at week 4, from a patient treated with tofacitinib. The sequence was collected from a human donor with alopecia areata. The V gene is TRBV23-1, the J gene TRBJ1-5, with 7 bases fitting TRBD1. TRBV23-1 is an ORF for which the function is uncertain. CDR3 sequence reads: CASSHRRGVLQPQHF. In DNA, the CDR3 is TGCGCCAGCAGTCACCGCAGGGGGGTCCTGCAGCCCCAGCATTTT.